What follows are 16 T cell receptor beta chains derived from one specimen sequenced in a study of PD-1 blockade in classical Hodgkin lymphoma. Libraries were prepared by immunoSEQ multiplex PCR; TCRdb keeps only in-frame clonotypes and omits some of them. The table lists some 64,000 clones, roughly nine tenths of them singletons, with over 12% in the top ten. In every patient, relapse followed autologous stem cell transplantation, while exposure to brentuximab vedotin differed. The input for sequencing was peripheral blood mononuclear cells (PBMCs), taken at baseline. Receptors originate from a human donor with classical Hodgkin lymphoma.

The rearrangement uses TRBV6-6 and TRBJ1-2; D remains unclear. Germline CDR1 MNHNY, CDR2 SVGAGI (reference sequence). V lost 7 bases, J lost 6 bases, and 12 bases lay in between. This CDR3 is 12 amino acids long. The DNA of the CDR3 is TGTGCCAGCAATCTGGACCCGGATGGCTACACCTTC. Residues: CASNLDPDGYTF.

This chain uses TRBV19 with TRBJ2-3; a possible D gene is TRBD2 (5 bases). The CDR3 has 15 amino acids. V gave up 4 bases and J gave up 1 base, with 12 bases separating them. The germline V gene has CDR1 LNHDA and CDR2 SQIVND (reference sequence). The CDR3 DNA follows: TGTGCCAGTAGTAATTGGGAGCCAGGCACAGATACGCAGTATTTT. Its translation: CASSNWEPGTDTQYF.

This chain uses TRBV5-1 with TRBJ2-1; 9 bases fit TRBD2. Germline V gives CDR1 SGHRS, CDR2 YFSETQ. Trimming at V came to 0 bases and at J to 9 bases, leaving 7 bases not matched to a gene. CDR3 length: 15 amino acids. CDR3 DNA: TGCGCCAGCAGCTTGGCTAGCGGGGAACTAGGTGAGCAGTTCTTC. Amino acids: CASSLASGELGEQFF.

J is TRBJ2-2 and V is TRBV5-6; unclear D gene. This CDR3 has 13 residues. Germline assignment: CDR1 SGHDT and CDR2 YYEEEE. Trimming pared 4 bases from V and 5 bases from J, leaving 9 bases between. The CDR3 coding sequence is TGTGCCAGCAGCCCCATTGGTACCGGGGAGCTGTTTTTT. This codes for CASSPIGTGELFF.

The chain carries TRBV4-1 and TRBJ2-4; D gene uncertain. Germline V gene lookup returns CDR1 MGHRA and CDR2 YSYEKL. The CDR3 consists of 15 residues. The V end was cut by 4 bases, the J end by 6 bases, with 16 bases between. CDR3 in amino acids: CASSPVGWEGNIQYF. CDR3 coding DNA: TGCGCCAGCAGCCCAGTAGGATGGGAAGGAAACATTCAGTACTTC.

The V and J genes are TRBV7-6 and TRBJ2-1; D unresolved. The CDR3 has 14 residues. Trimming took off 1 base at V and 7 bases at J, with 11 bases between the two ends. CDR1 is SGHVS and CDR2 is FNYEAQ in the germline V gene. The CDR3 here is CASSLDFLRNEQFF. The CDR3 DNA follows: TGTGCCAGCAGCTTAGATTTTTTGCGTAATGAGCAGTTCTTC.

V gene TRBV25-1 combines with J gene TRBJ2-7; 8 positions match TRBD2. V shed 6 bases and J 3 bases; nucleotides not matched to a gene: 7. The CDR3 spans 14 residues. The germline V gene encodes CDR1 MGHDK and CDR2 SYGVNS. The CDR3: CASRPGGSLYEQYF. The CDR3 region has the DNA TGTGCCAGCAGACCGGGGGGGTCCCTCTACGAGCAGTACTTC.

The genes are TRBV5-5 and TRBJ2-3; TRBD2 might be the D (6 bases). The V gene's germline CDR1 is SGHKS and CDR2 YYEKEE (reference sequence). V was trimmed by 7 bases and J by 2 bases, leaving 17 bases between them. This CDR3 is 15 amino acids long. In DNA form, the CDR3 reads TGTGCCAGCGCCACCGGGACTGACGCCACAGATACGCAGTATTTT. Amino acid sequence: CASATGTDATDTQYF.

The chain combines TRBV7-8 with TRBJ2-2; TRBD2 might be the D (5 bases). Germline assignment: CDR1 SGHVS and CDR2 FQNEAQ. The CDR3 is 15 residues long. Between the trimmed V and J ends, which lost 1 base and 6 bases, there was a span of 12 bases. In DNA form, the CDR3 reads TGTGCCAGCAGCTTAGTAAGGGTTAGCGCCGGGGAGCTGTTTTTT. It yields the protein CASSLVRVSAGELFF.

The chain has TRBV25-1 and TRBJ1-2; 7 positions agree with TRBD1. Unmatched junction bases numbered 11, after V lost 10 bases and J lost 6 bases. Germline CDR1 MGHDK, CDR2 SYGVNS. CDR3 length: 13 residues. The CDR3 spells CATLSPGTDGYTF. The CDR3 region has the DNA TGTGCCACCTTGAGTCCCGGGACAGATGGCTACACCTTC.

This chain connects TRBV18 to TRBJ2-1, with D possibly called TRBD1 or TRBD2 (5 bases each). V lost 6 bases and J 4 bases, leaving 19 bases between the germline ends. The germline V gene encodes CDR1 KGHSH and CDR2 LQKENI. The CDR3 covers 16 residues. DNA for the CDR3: TGTGCCAGCTCCCCGGGGCCAGGCGCTGCGTACAATGAGCAGTTCTTC. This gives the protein CASSPGPGAAYNEQFF.

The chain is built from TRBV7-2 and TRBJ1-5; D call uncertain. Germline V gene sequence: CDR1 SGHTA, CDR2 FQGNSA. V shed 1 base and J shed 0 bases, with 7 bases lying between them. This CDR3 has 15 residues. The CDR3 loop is CASSLVRDSNQPQHF. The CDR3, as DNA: TGTGCCAGCAGCTTAGTTCGGGATAGCAATCAGCCCCAGCATTTT.

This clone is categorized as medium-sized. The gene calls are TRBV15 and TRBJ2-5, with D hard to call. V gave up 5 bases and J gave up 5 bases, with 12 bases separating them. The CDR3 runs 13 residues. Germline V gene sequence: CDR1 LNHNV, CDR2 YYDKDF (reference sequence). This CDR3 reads CATSGVAGETQYF. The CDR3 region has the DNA TGTGCCACCAGCGGCGTAGCAGGCGAGACCCAGTACTTC.

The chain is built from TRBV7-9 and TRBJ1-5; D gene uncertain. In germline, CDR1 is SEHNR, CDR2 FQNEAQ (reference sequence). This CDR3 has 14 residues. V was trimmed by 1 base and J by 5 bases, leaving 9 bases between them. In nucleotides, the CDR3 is TGTGCCAGCAGCTTAGGCGATACGGATCAGCCCCAGCATTTT. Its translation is CASSLGDTDQPQHF.

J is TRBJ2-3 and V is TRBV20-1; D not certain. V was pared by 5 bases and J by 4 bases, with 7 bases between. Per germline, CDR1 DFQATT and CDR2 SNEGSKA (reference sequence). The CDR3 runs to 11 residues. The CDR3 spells CSAEEPDTQYF. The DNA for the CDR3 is TGCAGTGCTGAGGAGCCAGATACGCAGTATTTT.

CDR3 loop: CASSHDTLNEKLFF. The CDR3 region has the DNA TGCGCCAGCAGCCATGATACACTAAATGAAAAACTGTTTTTT. This chain uses TRBV4-1 with TRBJ1-4; D remains unclear. Germline lookup yields CDR1 MGHRA and CDR2 YSYEKL. Trimming took 3 bases from V and 5 from J, leaving 10 bases between them. The CDR3 runs 14 residues.